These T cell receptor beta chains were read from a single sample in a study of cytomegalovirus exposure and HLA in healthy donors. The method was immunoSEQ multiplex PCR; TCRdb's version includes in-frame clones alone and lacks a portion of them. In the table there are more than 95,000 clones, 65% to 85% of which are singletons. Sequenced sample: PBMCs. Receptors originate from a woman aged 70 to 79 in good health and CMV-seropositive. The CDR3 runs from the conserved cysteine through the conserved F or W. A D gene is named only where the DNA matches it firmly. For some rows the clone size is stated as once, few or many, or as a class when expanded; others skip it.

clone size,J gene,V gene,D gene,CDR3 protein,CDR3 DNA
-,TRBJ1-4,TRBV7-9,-,CSSSLGALKSEKLFF,TGTTCCAGCAGCTTAGGGGCACTTAAATCTGAAAAACTGTTTTTT
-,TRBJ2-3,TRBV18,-,CASSPPRATDTQYF,TGTGCCAGCTCACCCCCCAGGGCGACAGATACGCAGTATTTT
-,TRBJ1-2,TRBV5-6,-,CASSLYPVNYGYTF,TGTGCCAGCAGCTTGTACCCAGTTAACTATGGCTACACCTTC
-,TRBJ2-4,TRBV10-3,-,CAISEGTGEGIQYF,TGTGCCATCAGTGAGGGGACTGGGGAAGGCATTCAGTACTTC
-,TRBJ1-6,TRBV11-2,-,CASGQSSYNSPLHF,TGTGCCAGCGGACAGAGCTCCTATAATTCACCCCTCCACTTT
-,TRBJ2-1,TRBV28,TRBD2,CASRPIPSGKQFF,TGTGCCAGCAGGCCCATACCAAGCGGGAAGCAGTTCTTC
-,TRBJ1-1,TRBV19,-,CASRGLGLNAEAFF,TGTGCCAGTCGGGGTTTAGGACTGAACGCTGAAGCTTTCTTT
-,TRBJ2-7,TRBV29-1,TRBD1,CSVQDRGPAYEQYF,TGCAGCGTCCAAGACAGGGGGCCAGCCTACGAGCAGTACTTC
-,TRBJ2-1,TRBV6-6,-,CASSRTNEQFF,TGTGCCAGCAGTCGGACTAATGAGCAGTTCTTC
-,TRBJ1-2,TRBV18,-,CASSSSQGDYGYTF,TGTGCCAGCTCATCCTCCCAGGGTGACTATGGCTACACCTTC
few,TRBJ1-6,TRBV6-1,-,CAIKSFSGGNSPLHF,TGTGCTATCAAATCTTTCTCGGGGGGGAATTCACCCCTCCACTTT
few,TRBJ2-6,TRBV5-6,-,CASSFDMSGANVLTF,TGTGCCAGCAGCTTTGACATGTCTGGGGCCAACGTCCTGACTTTC
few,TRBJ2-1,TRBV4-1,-,CASSQGVSSSYNEQFF,TGCGCCAGCAGCCAAGGGGTCTCTAGCTCCTACAATGAGCAGTTCTTC
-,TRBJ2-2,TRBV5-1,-,CASSPGHLNTGELFF,TGCGCCAGCAGCCCGGGACACCTGAACACCGGGGAGCTGTTTTTT
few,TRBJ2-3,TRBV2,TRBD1,CAIPGQGEADTQYF,TGTGCCATCCCGGGACAGGGGGAAGCAGATACGCAGTATTTT
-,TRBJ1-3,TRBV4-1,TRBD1,CASSLPPPGQGNTIYF,TGCGCCAGCAGCCTTCCCCCCCCGGGACAGGGAAACACCATATATTTT
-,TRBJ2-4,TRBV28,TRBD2,CASSPAGGWNIQYF,TGTGCCAGCAGCCCGGCGGGGGGGTGGAACATTCAGTACTTC
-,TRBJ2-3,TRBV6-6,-,CASSLTISTDTQYF,TGTGCCAGCAGTTTAACTATCAGCACAGATACGCAGTATTTT
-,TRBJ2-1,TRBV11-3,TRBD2,CASSPSGGYNEQFF,TGTGCCAGCAGTCCGAGCGGGGGGTACAATGAGCAGTTCTTC
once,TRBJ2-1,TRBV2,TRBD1,CAGGRTGDNEQFF,TGTGCCGGAGGAAGGACAGGGGACAATGAGCAGTTCTTC
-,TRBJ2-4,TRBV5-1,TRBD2,CASSLAGAGGKNIQYF,TGCGCCAGCAGCTTGGCCGGGGCGGGGGGGAAAAACATTCAGTACTTC
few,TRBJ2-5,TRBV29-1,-,CSVGHPETQYF,TGCAGCGTTGGGCACCCAGAGACCCAGTACTTC
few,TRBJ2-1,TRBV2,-,CASSEAGAGSNEQFF,TGTGCCAGCAGTGAAGCGGGGGCAGGGTCCAATGAGCAGTTCTTC
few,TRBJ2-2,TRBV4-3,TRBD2,CASSQDLTSGYTGELFF,TGCGCCAGCAGCCAAGATCTTACTAGCGGGTACACCGGGGAGCTGTTTTTT
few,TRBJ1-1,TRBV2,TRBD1,CASSADIQGGNTEAFF,TGTGCCAGCAGTGCGGACATTCAGGGGGGGAACACTGAAGCTTTCTTT
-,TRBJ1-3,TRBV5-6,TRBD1,CASSQTGAGSGNTIYF,TGTGCCAGCAGCCAGACAGGGGCAGGCTCTGGAAACACCATATATTTT
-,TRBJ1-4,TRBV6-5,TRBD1,CASSKGTGWGEKLFF,TGTGCCAGCAGCAAAGGGACAGGCTGGGGTGAAAAACTGTTTTTT
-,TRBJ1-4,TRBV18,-,CASSQDLSRANEKLFF,TGTGCCAGCTCACAAGATCTCTCGCGGGCTAATGAAAAACTGTTTTTT
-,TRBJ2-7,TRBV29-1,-,CSVVQLLEQYF,TGCAGCGTTGTACAGCTGCTCGAGCAGTACTTC
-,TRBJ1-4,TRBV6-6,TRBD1,CASSYRTGSQKLFF,TGTGCCAGCAGTTACCGGACAGGGAGTCAAAAACTGTTTTTT
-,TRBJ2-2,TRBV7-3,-,CASSAGRRGTGELFF,TGTGCCAGCAGCGCGGGACGCCGGGGCACCGGGGAGCTGTTTTTT
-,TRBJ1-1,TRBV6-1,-,CASSEPESVKAFF,TGTGCCAGCAGTGAACCGGAGAGCGTGAAAGCTTTCTTT
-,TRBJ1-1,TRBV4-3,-,CASSQFRASGTEAFF,TGCGCCAGCAGCCAGTTCAGGGCCTCCGGGACTGAAGCTTTCTTT
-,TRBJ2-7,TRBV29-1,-,CSVGASETYEQYF,TGCAGCGTTGGCGCCAGCGAGACCTACGAGCAGTACTTC
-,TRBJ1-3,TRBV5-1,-,CASSPKGLSSGNTIYF,TGCGCCAGCAGCCCGAAGGGACTGAGCTCTGGAAACACCATATATTTT
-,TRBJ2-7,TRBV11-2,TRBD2,CASSSLGRLAGRHEQYF,TGTGCCAGCAGCTCATTAGGGCGTCTAGCGGGGAGACACGAGCAGTACTTC
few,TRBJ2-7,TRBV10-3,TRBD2,CAISESKLAGGIYEQYF,TGTGCCATCAGTGAGAGTAAACTAGCGGGGGGCATCTACGAGCAGTACTTC
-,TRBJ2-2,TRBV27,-,CASSLKIETGELFF,TGTGCCAGCAGTCTAAAAATCGAAACCGGGGAGCTGTTTTTT
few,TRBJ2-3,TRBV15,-,CATSSGGLGTDTQYF,TGTGCCACCAGCAGCGGGGGGCTCGGCACAGATACGCAGTATTTT
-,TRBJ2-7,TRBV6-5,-,CASSYETKTYEQYF,TGTGCCAGCAGTTACGAGACAAAGACCTACGAGCAGTACTTC